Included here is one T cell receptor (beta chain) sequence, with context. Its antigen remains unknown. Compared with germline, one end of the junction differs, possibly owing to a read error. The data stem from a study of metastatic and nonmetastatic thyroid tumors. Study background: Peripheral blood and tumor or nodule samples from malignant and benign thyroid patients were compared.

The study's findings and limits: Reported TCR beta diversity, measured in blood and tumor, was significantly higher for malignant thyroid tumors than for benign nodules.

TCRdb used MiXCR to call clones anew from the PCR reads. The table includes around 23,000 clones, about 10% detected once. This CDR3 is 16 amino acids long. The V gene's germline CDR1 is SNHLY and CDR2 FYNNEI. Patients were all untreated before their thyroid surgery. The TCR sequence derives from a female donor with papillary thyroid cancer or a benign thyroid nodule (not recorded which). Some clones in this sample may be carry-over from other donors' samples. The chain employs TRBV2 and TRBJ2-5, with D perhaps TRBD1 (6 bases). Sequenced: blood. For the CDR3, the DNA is TGTGCCGGCAGTCGAACGATAGACAGGAACCAAGAGACCCAGTACTTC. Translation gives CAGSRTIDRNQETQYF.